Listed below are T cell receptor beta chains from one sample, sequenced in a study of cytomegalovirus exposure and HLA in healthy donors. TCRdb keeps only in-frame clones here, not all; method: immunoSEQ multiplex PCR. The sample holds about 94,000 clones, around 74% seen once. The sequenced sample consisted of PBMCs. These receptors came from a man aged 35 to 55 in good health and CMV-seropositive. Each CDR3 is given with its conserved first and last residue. The D gene is left open where the match is weak. Where a row states a size, it is once, few, many or the class of an expanded clone; other rows omit it.

-	-	TRBJ1-5	TRBV2	TGTGCCAGCAGGTTTTCTGCAGGGAGCAATCAGCCCCAGCATTTT	CASRFSAGSNQPQHF
-	-	TRBJ1-2	TRBV27	TGTGCCAGCAGGCCCACAGGGTTCGCTGGCTACACCTTC	CASRPTGFAGYTF
TRBD1	few	TRBJ1-1	TRBV5-6	TGTGCCAGCAGCATACAGGGGGCAATGAACACTGAAGCTTTCTTT	CASSIQGAMNTEAFF
-	-	TRBJ2-2	TRBV7-7	TGTGCTAGCAGCTTAGCGGGACAGGGGAACACCGGGGAGCTGTTTTTT	CASSLAGQGNTGELFF
-	few	TRBJ2-7	TRBV9	TGTGCCAGCAGCGTCCAGGCGGAGGCGGGGGAGCAGTACTTC	CASSVQAEAGEQYF
-	-	TRBJ1-4	TRBV10-3	TGTGCCATCAGGGACAGTGGGAAGGAAAAACTGTTTTTT	CAIRDSGKEKLFF
-	-	TRBJ2-1	TRBV6-5	TGTGCCAGCAGTTACTACGGTGAGCAGTTCTTC	CASSYYGEQFF
TRBD2	few	TRBJ2-1	TRBV28	TGTGCCAGCAGTTTTTTTAGCGGGGGCTCCTACAATGAGCAGTTCTTC	CASSFFSGGSYNEQFF
-	few	TRBJ1-5	TRBV7-9	TGTGCCAGCAGCCCCACGAGGGGAGGGGAAGATCAGCCCCAGCATTTT	CASSPTRGGEDQPQHF
TRBD2	once	TRBJ2-1	TRBV19	TGTGCCAGTAGTAGATTAGCGGGAGCGCATTTCTTC	CASSRLAGAHFF
TRBD1	-	TRBJ1-1	TRBV15	TGTGCCACCAGCAGAGATTTGGACAGGGCTTCTTCTGAAGCTTTCTTT	CATSRDLDRASSEAFF
-	-	TRBJ1-2	TRBV6-4	TGTGCCAGCACCCCGGGACACGGATTCCAAAACTATGGCTACACCTTC	CASTPGHGFQNYGYTF
TRBD1	-	TRBJ2-7	TRBV6-4	TGTGCCAGCAGTGTCCTATCCGGGACAGGGGGCTACGAGCAGTACTTC	CASSVLSGTGGYEQYF
TRBD1	-	TRBJ2-7	TRBV6-5	TGTGCCAGCAGTTGGGACAGGGCTTCCTACGAGCAGTACTTC	CASSWDRASYEQYF
-	-	TRBJ1-1	TRBV13	TGTGCCAGCAGCTCAGTGGTGAACACTGAAGCTTTCTTT	CASSSVVNTEAFF
-	-	TRBJ2-1	TRBV6-5	TGTGCCAGCAGGTACACCGGGAACTACAATGAGCAGTTCTTC	CASRYTGNYNEQFF
-	once	TRBJ1-2	TRBV7-6	TGTGCCAGCAGCGTACAGGGTGTGTATGGCTACACCTTC	CASSVQGVYGYTF
-	-	TRBJ2-7	TRBV29-1	TGCAGCGTTGAGGGGCCAGCCTACGAGCAGTACTTC	CSVEGPAYEQYF
-	-	TRBJ2-1	TRBV9	TGTGCCAGCAGCGTAGCTGTCACAGTTAACAATGAGCAGTTCTTC	CASSVAVTVNNEQFF
TRBD1	once	TRBJ2-7	TRBV18	TGTGCCAGCTCAGCCGGGACAGGGGCTTCCGAGCAGTACTTC	CASSAGTGASEQYF
TRBD1	-	TRBJ2-5	TRBV6-1	TGTGCCAGCACCAAGCGACAGGGCAGGGAGACCCAGTACTTC	CASTKRQGRETQYF
-	-	TRBJ1-6	TRBV2	TGTGCCAGCAGGCGAGTCAGGGAATATTCACCCCTCCACTTT	CASRRVREYSPLHF
-	-	TRBJ1-1	TRBV5-1	TGCGCCAGCAGCCCTGTGACTCGGAACACTGAAGCTTTCTTT	CASSPVTRNTEAFF
-	-	TRBJ1-2	TRBV6-5	TGTGCCAGCAGTTACTCGCGGGTTGCTAACTATGGCTACACCTTC	CASSYSRVANYGYTF
-	-	TRBJ2-5	TRBV5-1	TGCGCCAGCAGCCTGTTAGGGGTCCAAGAGACCCAGTACTTC	CASSLLGVQETQYF
-	-	TRBJ2-7	TRBV10-1	TGCGCCAGCGGACTTACGCCCCGCGAGCAGTACTTC	CASGLTPREQYF
TRBD2	once	TRBJ2-3	TRBV7-9	TGTGCCAGCAGCCTCCCCCAGGCTAGCGGCGGGTTAGATACGCAGTATTTT	CASSLPQASGGLDTQYF
TRBD1	few	TRBJ2-7	TRBV7-2	TGTGCCAGCAGCTTGACAGGGGAGCAGTACTTC	CASSLTGEQYF
-	-	TRBJ1-2	TRBV18	TGTGCCAGCTCACCCGCGGACGGACTCTATGGCTACACCTTC	CASSPADGLYGYTF
TRBD1	-	TRBJ2-1	TRBV5-1	TGCGCCAGCAGCTTGAGGGGTGCAGGGGGCGGAAGGAACAATGAGCAGTTCTTC	CASSLRGAGGGRNNEQFF
TRBD2	-	TRBJ2-1	TRBV10-1	TGCGCCAGCAGTGAGCGGCTAGCGGGAGCGGGGGGTGAGCAGTTCTTC	CASSERLAGAGGEQFF
TRBD2	-	TRBJ2-7	TRBV6-5	TGTGCCAGCAGTCGGACTAGCGTGGTCGAGCAGTACTTC	CASSRTSVVEQYF
TRBD1	-	TRBJ1-6	TRBV27	TGTGCCAGCAGTTTTTGGGTGGATAGGACAGGGGGGGATTCACCCCTCCACTTT	CASSFWVDRTGGDSPLHF
-	-	TRBJ1-6	TRBV6-4	TGTGCCAGCAGTCCCTTCGACGGCGACAAGGAAGGGGCCCTCCACTTT	CASSPFDGDKEGALHF
-	-	TRBJ2-7	TRBV6-6	TGTGCCAGCAGCTCTACTAGCATCTACGAGCAGTACTTC	CASSSTSIYEQYF
-	-	TRBJ2-1	TRBV27	TGTGCCAGCAGTTTAGACTCGAGCTCCTACAATGAGCAGTTCTTC	CASSLDSSSYNEQFF
-	-	TRBJ2-5	TRBV21-1	TGTGCCAGCAGCAACTCCCCCGGAGTGGTAGCGGGAGGGCCGGAGACCCAGTACTTC	CASSNSPGVVAGGPETQYF
TRBD2	-	TRBJ2-5	TRBV25-1	TGTGCCAGCAGTGCCTTGGGACTAGCGGGACAACAAGAGACCCAGTACTTC	CASSALGLAGQQETQYF
-	few	TRBJ1-1	TRBV6-5	TGTGCCATCAGTGAGTCCTCAGGGGTCACTGAAGCTTTCTTT	CAISESSGVTEAFF
TRBD2	-	TRBJ2-7	TRBV10-3	TGTGCCATCAGTCTAGCGGGAGGGTCCTCCTACGAGCAGTACTTC	CAISLAGGSSYEQYF
TRBD2	-	TRBJ2-1	TRBV7-8	TGTGCCAGCAGCTTAGACGGGAGGGGGAGGCAGTTCTTC	CASSLDGRGRQFF
-	-	TRBJ2-1	TRBV29-1	TGCAGCGTTGGAAAGGGGTTCAATGAGCAGTTCTTC	CSVGKGFNEQFF
TRBD2	-	TRBJ2-1	TRBV10-3	TGTGCCACCGGTAGCGGGAGGGCCAATGAGCAGTTCTTC	CATGSGRANEQFF
-	few	TRBJ1-1	TRBV25-1	TGTGCCAGCAGTGAATGGGGGGGCGGGGGCACTGAAGCTTTCTTT	CASSEWGGGGTEAFF
TRBD1	-	TRBJ2-5	TRBV28	TGTGCCAGCAGTTTGCCGGGACAGGGGTCAGAGACCCAGTACTTC	CASSLPGQGSETQYF
-	-	TRBJ1-1	TRBV5-1	TGCGCCAGCAGCTCGGCAGGGGATTTAAACCGGAACACTGAAGCTTTCTTT	CASSSAGDLNRNTEAFF